This T cell receptor (beta chain) derives from a study of T cell changes during pregnancy in multiple sclerosis. TCRdb's copy holds only in-frame clones and misses some; the assay was immunoSEQ multiplex PCR. Among roughly 97,000 clones listed, 90% were seen once. With 6 bases clipped from V and 4 bases from J, the junction kept 5 bases outside the gene matches. CDR3 length equals 14 residues. Germline CDR1 is MNHEY and CDR2 is SVGAGI. The chain recombines TRBV6-5 with TRBJ2-3, with 9 nucleotides matching TRBD1. This material consisted of peripheral blood, taken in the second trimester of pregnancy. This TCR was sampled from a female donor in good health, enrolled as a control in a pregnancy study. The CDR3 nucleotides are TGTGCCAGCAGGGACAGGGGAAAAGCAGATACGCAGTATTTT. It yields the protein CASRDRGKADTQYF.